This is a list of T cell receptor beta chains from one sample in a study of blood T cell repertoires in COVID-19. Assay: immunoSEQ multiplex PCR; the TCRdb copy retains only in-frame clones and omits some. The data show roughly 72,000 clones, with 79% seen just once and roughly 5% held by the top ten. The sample taken for sequencing was peripheral blood. The receptors were gathered from a woman at least 80 years old with active or convalescent COVID-19. CDR3s include the opening cysteine and the closing phenylalanine or tryptophan. The D gene is left open where the match is weak. The listing skips clone size in some rows; elsewhere it reads once, few, many or a size class.

J gene | clone size | V gene | D gene | CDR3 DNA | CDR3 protein
TRBJ2-7 | few | TRBV28 | TRBD2 | TGTGCCAGCAGTCCCGGAGGACTAGCGGACTTAGCCTACGAGCAGTACTTC | CASSPGGLADLAYEQYF
TRBJ2-7 | - | TRBV4-3 | TRBD2 | TGCGCCAGCAGCCCTAGACTAGCGGCTTACTACGAGCAGTACTTC | CASSPRLAAYYEQYF
TRBJ1-1 | - | TRBV4-3 | - | TGCGCCAGCAGCCAAGGGATTAGCGCGAACACTGAAGCTTTCTTT | CASSQGISANTEAFF
TRBJ2-5 | - | TRBV27 | TRBD2 | TGTGCCAGCAGTTTATCAGCACGCAAAGCGGGGTCACAAGAGACCCAGTACTTC | CASSLSARKAGSQETQYF
TRBJ2-7 | - | TRBV20-1 | TRBD1 | TGCAGTGCTAGTTCGACAGGGGGCTACGAGCAGTACTTC | CSASSTGGYEQYF
TRBJ2-2 | few | TRBV7-9 | TRBD1 | TGTGCCAGCAGCTCGACAGGGCCCGGGGAGCTGTTTTTT | CASSSTGPGELFF
TRBJ1-5 | - | TRBV5-1 | - | TGCGCCAGCAGCATCGACAGTGTGGGTCAGCCCCAGCATTTT | CASSIDSVGQPQHF
TRBJ2-2 | - | TRBV27 | TRBD2 | TGTGCCAGCAAGCCAGCTAGCGGTGTCGGGGAGCTGTTTTTT | CASKPASGVGELFF
TRBJ1-4 | - | TRBV16 | - | TGTGCCAGCAGCCAATTCCAGGATTATAGTGAAAAACTGTTTTTT | CASSQFQDYSEKLFF
TRBJ2-3 | - | TRBV11-2 | TRBD1 | TGTGCCAGCGGCACGAGGGGTGGGACAGGGAGTTTCCGCACAGATACGCAGTATTTT | CASGTRGGTGSFRTDTQYF
TRBJ2-1 | few | TRBV5-4 | - | TGTGCCAGCAGCGCCACAGGGGGGGGGTACAATGAGCAGTTCTTC | CASSATGGGYNEQFF
TRBJ1-6 | - | TRBV6-5 | - | TGTGCCAGCAGTTCGCGCTCCTATAATTCACCCCTCCACTTT | CASSSRSYNSPLHF
TRBJ1-2 | few | TRBV5-6 | - | TGTGCCAGCAGCTTGTGGCAGGGGTATGGCTACACCTTC | CASSLWQGYGYTF
TRBJ1-1 | - | TRBV10-2 | - | TGCGCCAGCAGTTTAGACCGGGCTGAAGCTTTCTTT | CASSLDRAEAFF
TRBJ2-1 | - | TRBV9 | - | TGTGCCAGCAGCGCCGGGGGAAGCTCCTACAATGAGCAGTTCTTC | CASSAGGSSYNEQFF
TRBJ2-1 | - | TRBV7-3 | - | TGTGCCAGCAGCTTAACGCAAAGGGGGACACCCGGTGAGCAGTTCTTC | CASSLTQRGTPGEQFF
TRBJ1-6 | - | TRBV5-8 | TRBD1 | TGTGCCAGCAGCCCAGGACAGGGGGAGGTATCCTATAATTCACCCCTCCACTTT | CASSPGQGEVSYNSPLHF
TRBJ2-7 | - | TRBV4-2 | - | TGTGCCAGCAGCCAGACACAGGACCCCACCTACGAGCAGTACTTC | CASSQTQDPTYEQYF
TRBJ2-5 | many | TRBV7-9 | - | TGTGCCAGCAGCTTAAGCCCGTACCAAGAGACCCAGTACTTC | CASSLSPYQETQYF
TRBJ2-3 | - | TRBV11-2 | - | TGTGCCAGCAGCTTCTCGGGCGCAGGGCCGACAGATACGCAGTATTTT | CASSFSGAGPTDTQYF
TRBJ1-2 | - | TRBV2 | - | TGTGCCAGCAGAAGAAGGGGACAAACCGAGGGCTACACCTTC | CASRRRGQTEGYTF
TRBJ2-5 | few | TRBV2 | - | TGTGCCAGCAGCGGGGACTCCGTAGGGACCCAGTACTTC | CASSGDSVGTQYF
TRBJ2-6 | - | TRBV7-3 | - | TGTGCCAGCAGCCAAGACATTAGCTCTGGGGCCAACGTCCTGACTTTC | CASSQDISSGANVLTF
TRBJ1-5 | - | TRBV28 | - | TGTGCCAGCAGTCTACTCAGTCACAGGGCCACCAATCAGCCCCAGCATTTT | CASSLLSHRATNQPQHF
TRBJ2-2 | - | TRBV7-9 | TRBD1 | TGTGCCAGCAGCGCCCCACCGGGACAGACGAACACCGGGGAGCTGTTTTTT | CASSAPPGQTNTGELFF
TRBJ1-4 | - | TRBV18 | - | TGTGCCAGCTCACCCGGCAGGGTGAATGAAAAACTGTTTTTT | CASSPGRVNEKLFF
TRBJ2-1 | few | TRBV18 | TRBD2 | TGTGCCAGCTCACAACCCGGCGCGGGAGGGTACAATGAGCAGTTCTTC | CASSQPGAGGYNEQFF
TRBJ2-2 | - | TRBV3-1/TRBV3-2 | TRBD1 | TGTGCCAGCAGCCTCAGGGGGCGTCTGACCACCGGGGAGCTGTTTTTT | CASSLRGRLTTGELFF
TRBJ1-2 | few | TRBV11-2 | - | TGTGCCAGCAGCTCTACACGACAGGACGGTTATGGCTACACCTTC | CASSSTRQDGYGYTF
TRBJ2-1 | - | TRBV6-1 | TRBD2 | TGTGCCAGCAGTGAAATGGGCGGGAGAGATGAGCAGTTCTTC | CASSEMGGRDEQFF
TRBJ1-6 | - | TRBV5-1 | TRBD1 | TGCGCCAGCTCTCCGGGACAGTATAATTCACCCCTCCACTTT | CASSPGQYNSPLHF
TRBJ2-3 | - | TRBV4-3 | - | TGCGCCAGCAGCCCAGGCTTTAGCACAGATACGCAGTATTTT | CASSPGFSTDTQYF
TRBJ2-6 | few | TRBV18 | - | TGTGCCAGCTCATCGACTGCTGGGGCCAACGTCCTGACTTTC | CASSSTAGANVLTF
TRBJ2-1 | - | TRBV30 | - | TGTGCCTGGAGTGCCCCCATGGAGCAGTTCTTC | CAWSAPMEQFF
TRBJ2-1 | - | TRBV14 | TRBD2 | TGTGCCAGCAGCCCGGGACTAGGGCGCGAGCAGTTCTTC | CASSPGLGREQFF
TRBJ2-7 | few | TRBV4-2 | - | TGTGCCAGCAGTCAGGGGCGGGAGCCCACCTACGAGCAGTACTTC | CASSQGREPTYEQYF
TRBJ2-2 | few | TRBV18 | TRBD1 | TGTGCCAGCTCTCAGGCCTTACAGGGGAACGCCGGGGAGCTGTTTTTT | CASSQALQGNAGELFF
TRBJ2-5 | once | TRBV7-2 | TRBD1 | TGTGCCAGCAGCTGGGACAGGGTCGAGACCCAGTACTTC | CASSWDRVETQYF